Listed below are T cell receptor beta chains from one sample, sequenced in a study of blood T cell repertoires in COVID-19. Repertoires were generated with immunoSEQ multiplex PCR, while TCRdb's copy carries only in-frame clones and drops some. The table lists approximately 210,000 clones, approximately 86% of them singletons, with roughly 0.7% in the top ten. The sequencing sample was made of peripheral blood. The receptors originated from a man in his forties with acute or convalescent COVID-19. The CDR3 runs from the conserved cysteine through the conserved F or W. Fields, in order: CDR3 length, J gene, clone size, D gene, V gene, CDR3 protein, CDR3 DNA. The D gene is left open where the match is weak. Some rows mark clone size as missing; the rest say once, few, many or name a class of expanded clone.

>13|TRBJ2-7|NA|NA|TRBV7-9
CASSLAIPYEQYF
TGTGCCAGCAGCCTGGCCATTCCCTACGAGCAGTACTTC
>16|TRBJ2-1|NA|NA|TRBV6-5
CASSWAMGHSGNEQFF
TGTGCCAGCAGTTGGGCTATGGGACACTCTGGGAATGAGCAGTTCTTC
>13|TRBJ1-4|few|NA|TRBV28
CASSATVSEKLFF
TGTGCCAGCAGCGCGACAGTATCCGAAAAACTGTTTTTT
>15|TRBJ2-7|NA|NA|TRBV10-1
CASSVSRRPPYEQYF
TGCGCCAGCAGTGTATCTAGGCGACCGCCTTACGAGCAGTACTTC
>14|TRBJ1-1|NA|TRBD1|TRBV27
CASSNGQGDTEAFF
TGTGCCAGCAGCAATGGACAGGGGGACACTGAAGCTTTCTTT
>15|TRBJ2-1|NA|TRBD1|TRBV19
CASNPRTGGDNEQFF
TGTGCCAGTAACCCCAGGACAGGGGGGGACAATGAGCAGTTCTTC
>14|TRBJ2-7|NA|TRBD2|TRBV3-1/TRBV3-2
CASSQDPGGYEQYF
TGTGCCAGCAGCCAAGATCCGGGGGGCTACGAGCAGTACTTC
>15|TRBJ1-2|NA|TRBD1|TRBV19
CASSIPPGGNYGYTF
TGTGCCAGTAGTATTCCCCCAGGGGGCAACTATGGCTACACCTTC
>14|TRBJ2-7|NA|TRBD1|TRBV5-1
CASSWDRGSYEQYF
TGCGCCAGCAGCTGGGACAGGGGTTCCTACGAGCAGTACTTC
>15|TRBJ2-7|NA|TRBD1|TRBV30
CAWSGGTGRLYEQYF
TGTGCCTGGAGTGGCGGGACAGGGAGGTTATACGAGCAGTACTTC
>14|TRBJ2-1|NA|TRBD1|TRBV18
CASSQGQGGNEQFF
TGTGCCAGCTCACAGGGACAGGGGGGAAATGAGCAGTTCTTC
>15|TRBJ1-1|NA|TRBD1|TRBV6-5
CASSYGTGRGTEAFF
TGTGCCAGCAGTTACGGGACAGGGAGGGGAACTGAAGCTTTCTTT
>12|TRBJ2-4|NA|TRBD2|TRBV11-2
CASSLAGGVVYF
TGTGCCAGCAGCCTCGCGGGGGGGGTTGTGTACTTC
>14|TRBJ1-4|NA|TRBD1|TRBV7-2
CASTSDRGGEKLFF
TGTGCCAGCACCTCGGACAGGGGAGGTGAAAAACTGTTTTTT
>15|TRBJ1-6|few|TRBD1|TRBV4-1
CASSRDRLGGSPLHF
TGCGCCAGCAGCCGGGACAGACTCGGGGGTTCACCCCTCCACTTT
>14|TRBJ2-7|NA|TRBD1|TRBV5-5
CASSYEGETGGKNF
TGTGCCAGCAGCTATGAGGGGGAGACAGGGGGCAAGAACTTC
>11|TRBJ2-1|once|TRBD2|TRBV20-1
CSARGGGSQFF
TGCAGTGCTAGAGGAGGCGGGAGTCAGTTCTTC
>15|TRBJ1-4|NA|TRBD1|TRBV19
CASSIAGTGNEKLFF
TGTGCCAGTAGTATTGCCGGGACAGGGAATGAAAAACTGTTTTTT
>18|TRBJ2-5|NA|TRBD2|TRBV2
CASSEWVVAGDHGETQYF
TGTGCCAGCAGTGAATGGGTGGTAGCGGGAGATCACGGGGAGACCCAGTACTTC
>13|TRBJ1-5|NA|TRBD1|TRBV3-1/TRBV3-2
CASSGQVNQPQHF
TGTGCCAGCAGCGGACAGGTTAATCAGCCCCAGCATTTT
>14|TRBJ2-7|NA|TRBD1|TRBV4-2
CASSPGQGSNEQYF
TGTGCCAGCAGCCCGGGACAGGGGAGCAACGAGCAGTACTTC
>13|TRBJ2-3|once|NA|TRBV7-2
CASSSRGMDTQYF
TGTGCCAGCAGCTCACGCGGGATGGATACGCAGTATTTT
>15|TRBJ2-3|NA|TRBD2|TRBV6-5
CASSRTSGDTDTQYF
TGTGCCAGCAGCCGGACTAGCGGGGACACAGATACGCAGTATTTT
>13|TRBJ2-7|NA|TRBD1|TRBV27
CASGWTGFYEQYF
TGTGCCAGCGGATGGACAGGGTTCTACGAGCAGTACTTC
>18|TRBJ1-3|NA|NA|TRBV5-1
CASSREGYGLSSGNTIYF
TGCGCCAGCAGCAGGGAGGGTTATGGACTGTCCTCTGGAAACACCATATATTTT
>17|TRBJ1-1|NA|NA|TRBV21-1
CASSKEDPRGMNTEAFF
TGTGCCAGCTCTAAAGAGGATCCCAGGGGCATGAACACTGAAGCTTTCTTT
>14|TRBJ1-1|NA|NA|TRBV11-2
CASSLGGRVTEAFF
TGTGCCAGCAGCTTAGGGGGGAGGGTCACTGAAGCTTTCTTT
>14|TRBJ2-3|NA|NA|TRBV14
CASSQVASTDTQYF
TGTGCCAGCAGCCAAGTGGCTAGCACAGATACGCAGTATTTT
>16|TRBJ2-5|NA|NA|TRBV7-9
CASTSQLRGPAETQYF
TGTGCCAGCACCTCACAGCTGCGGGGGCCCGCAGAGACCCAGTACTTC
>13|TRBJ1-2|NA|NA|TRBV12-3/TRBV12-4
CASSLDEGYGYTF
TGTGCCAGCAGTTTAGACGAGGGCTATGGCTACACCTTC
>11|TRBJ2-1|few|NA|TRBV9
CASSSGKRRFF
TGTGCCAGCAGCTCCGGGAAACGGCGGTTCTTC
>21|TRBJ2-3|once|NA|TRBV5-1
CASSPLPGRSAGFPPTDTQYF
TGCGCCAGCAGCCCTCTCCCGGGGAGGTCGGCGGGTTTCCCACCCACAGATACGCAGTATTTT
>14|TRBJ1-6|NA|NA|TRBV28
CASSLPGPNSPLHF
TGTGCCAGCAGTTTACCTGGCCCTAATTCACCCCTCCACTTT
>14|TRBJ1-2|NA|NA|TRBV3-1/TRBV3-2
CASSPFGGESGYTF
TGTGCCAGCAGCCCCTTCGGAGGGGAAAGTGGCTACACCTTC
>13|TRBJ1-3|once|NA|TRBV30
CAWRKQSGNTIYF
TGTGCCTGGAGGAAACAGTCTGGAAACACCATATATTTT
>14|TRBJ2-1|NA|NA|TRBV6-6
CASSYQASYNEQFF
TGTGCCAGCAGTTACCAGGCTTCCTACAATGAGCAGTTCTTC
>16|TRBJ1-1|NA|NA|TRBV7-3
CASSLQGPLENTEAFF
TGTGCCAGCAGCCTTCAGGGGCCCCTCGAGAACACTGAAGCTTTCTTT
>16|TRBJ2-7|few|TRBD2|TRBV7-9
CASSLPGGEGPYEQYF
TGTGCCAGCAGCCTCCCGGGGGGGGAGGGCCCGTACGAGCAGTACTTC
>14|TRBJ2-7|once|NA|TRBV13
CASSRTGRDYEQYF
TGTGCCAGCAGTCGGACGGGCAGGGACTACGAGCAGTACTTC
>17|TRBJ2-1|NA|TRBD2|TRBV5-1
CASSLGLAGGPMDEQFF
TGCGCCAGCAGCTTGGGACTAGCGGGAGGGCCTATGGATGAGCAGTTCTTC
>13|TRBJ1-1|NA|TRBD1|TRBV18
CASSSNPDRNAFF
TGTGCCAGCTCATCAAACCCGGACAGGAACGCTTTCTTT
>13|TRBJ1-2|few|TRBD1|TRBV6-2/TRBV6-3
CASSPGQGGGYTF
TGTGCCAGCAGCCCGGGACAGGGTGGGGGCTACACCTTC
>15|TRBJ1-2|NA|TRBD1|TRBV6-5
CASSYSLTGVDGYTF
TGTGCCAGCAGTTACTCATTGACAGGGGTCGATGGCTACACCTTC
>10|TRBJ2-1|NA|TRBD1|TRBV20-1
CSAGQYEQFF
TGCAGTGCGGGACAGTATGAGCAGTTCTTC
>14|TRBJ1-2|NA|TRBD1|TRBV7-9
CASSLVETGSGYTF
TGTGCCAGCAGCTTAGTTGAGACAGGGAGTGGCTACACCTTC
>15|TRBJ1-1|NA|TRBD1|TRBV28
CASSNDRDWLTEAFF
TGTGCCAGCAGTAACGACAGGGACTGGCTGACTGAAGCTTTCTTT
>14|TRBJ1-1|once|NA|TRBV7-8
CASSPTRQYTEAFF
TGTGCCAGCAGCCCGACCCGACAGTACACTGAAGCTTTCTTT
>12|TRBJ1-5|NA|TRBD1|TRBV19
CASRDRLAPQHF
TGTGCCAGCCGGGACAGGCTAGCGCCCCAGCATTTT
>17|TRBJ1-5|NA|NA|TRBV2
CASSVDGGLGGNQPQHF
TGTGCCAGCAGTGTAGATGGGGGACTCGGGGGCAATCAGCCCCAGCATTTT
>16|TRBJ2-7|NA|NA|TRBV7-9
CASRGGGASVSYEQYF
TGTGCCAGCAGAGGGGGCGGGGCTAGCGTTTCCTACGAGCAGTACTTC